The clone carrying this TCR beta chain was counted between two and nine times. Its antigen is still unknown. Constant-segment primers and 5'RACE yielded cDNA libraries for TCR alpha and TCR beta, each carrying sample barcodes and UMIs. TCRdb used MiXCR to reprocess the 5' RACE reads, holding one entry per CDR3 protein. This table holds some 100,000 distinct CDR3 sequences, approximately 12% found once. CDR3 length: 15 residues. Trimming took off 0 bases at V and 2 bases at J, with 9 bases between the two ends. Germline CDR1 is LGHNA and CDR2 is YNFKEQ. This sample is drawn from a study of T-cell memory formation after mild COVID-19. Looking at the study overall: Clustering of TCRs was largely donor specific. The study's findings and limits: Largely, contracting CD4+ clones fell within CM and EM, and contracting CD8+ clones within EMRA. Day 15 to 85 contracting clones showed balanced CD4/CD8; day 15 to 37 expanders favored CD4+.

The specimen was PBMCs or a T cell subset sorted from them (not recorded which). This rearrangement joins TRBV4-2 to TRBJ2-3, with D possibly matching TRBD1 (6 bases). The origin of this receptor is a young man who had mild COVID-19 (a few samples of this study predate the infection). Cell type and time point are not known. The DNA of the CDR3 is TGTGCCAGCAGCCAAGACCCAGGGGCCACAGATACGCAGTATTTT. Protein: CASSQDPGATDTQYF.